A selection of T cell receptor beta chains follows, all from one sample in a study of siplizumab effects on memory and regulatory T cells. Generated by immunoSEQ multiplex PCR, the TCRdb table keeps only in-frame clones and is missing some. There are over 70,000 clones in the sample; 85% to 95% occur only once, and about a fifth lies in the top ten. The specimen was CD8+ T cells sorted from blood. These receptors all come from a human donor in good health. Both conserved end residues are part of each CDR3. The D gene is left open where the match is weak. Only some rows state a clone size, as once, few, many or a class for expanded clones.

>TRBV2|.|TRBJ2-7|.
TGTGCCAGCAGTGTATATCGGGACGGACACTACGAGCAGTACTTC
CASSVYRDGHYEQYF
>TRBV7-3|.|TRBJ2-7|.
TGTGCCAGCAGCTCTGGGACGGGAGATTTCCACGAGCAGTACTTC
CASSSGTGDFHEQYF
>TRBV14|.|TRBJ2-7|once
TGTGCCAGCAGCCAAGAAGTCAGGGGCCACGAGCAGTACTTC
CASSQEVRGHEQYF
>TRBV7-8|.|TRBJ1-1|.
TGTGCCAGCAGCTTAGGGGACACGAACACTGAAGCTTTCTTT
CASSLGDTNTEAFF
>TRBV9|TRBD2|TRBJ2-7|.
TGTGCCAGCAGCCCTAGCGGGATAGGCTACGAGCAGTACTTC
CASSPSGIGYEQYF
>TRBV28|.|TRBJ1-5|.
TGTGCCAGCAGTTCTCGGACGGGGGGGGATCAGCCCCAGCATTTT
CASSSRTGGDQPQHF
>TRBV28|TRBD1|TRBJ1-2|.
TGTGCCAGCAGTTTATCAACCGGGACAGGGGCCGATGGCTACACCTTC
CASSLSTGTGADGYTF
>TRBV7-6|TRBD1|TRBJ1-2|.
TGTGCCAGCCGAGGGGGACAGGGACCTAACTATGGCTACACCTTC
CASRGGQGPNYGYTF
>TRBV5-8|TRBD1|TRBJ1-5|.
TGTGCCAGCAGCGGGACAGGGAATAGCAATCAGCCCCAGCATTTT
CASSGTGNSNQPQHF
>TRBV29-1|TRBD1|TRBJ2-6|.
TGCAGCGTTCTCGGGACAGGCCGAAGCTCTGGGGCCAACGTCCTGACTTTC
CSVLGTGRSSGANVLTF
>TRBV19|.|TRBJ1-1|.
TGTGCCAGTAGTATAGGTTGGGTCCAGAACACTGAAGCTTTCTTT
CASSIGWVQNTEAFF
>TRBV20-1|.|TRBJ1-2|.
TGCAGTGCGGACCCCTATGGCTACACCTTC
CSADPYGYTF
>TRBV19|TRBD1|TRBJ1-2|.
TGTGCCAGTAGTTCGGCACGGGACAGGGGCTATGGAGATGGCTACACCTTC
CASSSARDRGYGDGYTF
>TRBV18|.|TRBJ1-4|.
TGTGCCAGCTCACCATCGAAGGGGTTCGATGAAAAACTGTTTTTT
CASSPSKGFDEKLFF
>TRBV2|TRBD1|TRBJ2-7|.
TGTGCCAGCAGGGGGACAGGACTCTACGAGCAGTACTTC
CASRGTGLYEQYF
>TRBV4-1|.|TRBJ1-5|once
TGCGCCAGCAGCTACATACAGGGTAGCAATCAGCCCCAGCATTTT
CASSYIQGSNQPQHF
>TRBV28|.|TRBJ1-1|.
TGTGCCAGCAGGGGACACCTGAACACTGAAGCTTTCTTT
CASRGHLNTEAFF
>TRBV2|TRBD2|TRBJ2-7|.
TGTGCCAGCAGTGAACAGCGGGAGGGTTACGAGCAGTACTTC
CASSEQREGYEQYF
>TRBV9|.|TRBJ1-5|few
TGTGCCAGCAGCGTAGACGGGGGCTATCAGCCCCAGCATTTT
CASSVDGGYQPQHF
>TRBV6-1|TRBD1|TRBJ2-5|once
TGTGCCAGCAGTGGGGAGACAGGGGAAGAGACCCAGTACTTC
CASSGETGEETQYF
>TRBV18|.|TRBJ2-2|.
TGTGCCAGCTCACCTGGATGGCTAGAAGGTCCCGGGGAGCTGTTTTTT
CASSPGWLEGPGELFF
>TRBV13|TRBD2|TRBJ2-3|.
TGTGCCAGCAGCGACCGACTAGCGGAGAAGAACACAGATACGCAGTATTTT
CASSDRLAEKNTDTQYF
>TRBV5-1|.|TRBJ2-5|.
TGCGCCAGCAGCTTGGATGAGATGACCCAGTACTTC
CASSLDEMTQYF
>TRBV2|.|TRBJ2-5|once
TGTGCCAGCAGTGGCTTTGGGGAGAACATTCAAGAGACCCAGTACTTC
CASSGFGENIQETQYF
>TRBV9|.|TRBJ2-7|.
TGTGCCAGCAGCCTAAGACTTGACTCCTACGAGCAGTACTTC
CASSLRLDSYEQYF